This T cell receptor (beta chain) emerged from a study of neoadjuvant anti-PD-1 for oral cavity cancer. Germline CDR1 SGHNT, CDR2 YYREEE (reference sequence). The CDR3 has 16 residues. J gave up 2 bases and V 0 bases, and 3 bases lay outside the gene matches. TCRdb's table, derived via immunoSEQ multiplex PCR, lists solely in-frame clones and lacks some. The sample carries around 17,000 clones, about two thirds recorded once. Stage II-IVA oral cavity squamous cell carcinoma was new and untreated by systemic or radiation therapy. These oral cavity squamous cell carcinomas were HPV-negative and locally advanced.

The source material was PBMCs, sampled before nivolumab (anti-PD-1) treatment. The rearrangement uses TRBV5-4 and TRBJ2-7, with 12 bases fitting TRBD1. The source is a person between 40 and 85 years old with oral cavity squamous cell carcinoma. CDR3 nucleotides: TGTGCCAGCAGCTTGGACCGGGACAGGGGGCCCTACGAGCAGTACTTC. This sequence encodes CASSLDRDRGPYEQYF.